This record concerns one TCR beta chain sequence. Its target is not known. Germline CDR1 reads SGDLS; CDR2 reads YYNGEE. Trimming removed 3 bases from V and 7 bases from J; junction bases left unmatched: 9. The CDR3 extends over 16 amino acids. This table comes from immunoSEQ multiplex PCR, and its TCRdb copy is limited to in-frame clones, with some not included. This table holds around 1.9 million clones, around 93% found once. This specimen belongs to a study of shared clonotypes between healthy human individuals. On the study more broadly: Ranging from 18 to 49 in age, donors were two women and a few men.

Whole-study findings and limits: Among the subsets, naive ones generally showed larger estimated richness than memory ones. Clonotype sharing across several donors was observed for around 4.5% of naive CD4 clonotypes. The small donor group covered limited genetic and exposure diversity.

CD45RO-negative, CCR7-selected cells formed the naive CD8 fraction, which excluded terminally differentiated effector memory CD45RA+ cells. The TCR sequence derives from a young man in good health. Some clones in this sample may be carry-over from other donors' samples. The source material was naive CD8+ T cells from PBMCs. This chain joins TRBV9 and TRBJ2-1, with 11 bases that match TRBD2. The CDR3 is CASSEPGGTSGNEQFF. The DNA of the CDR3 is TGTGCCAGCAGCGAACCCGGTGGGACTAGCGGAAATGAGCAGTTCTTC.